This TCR beta chain was identified during a study of tumor-infiltrating lymphocytes in localized non-small cell lung cancer. The CDR3 has 15 residues. Trimming stripped 5 bases from V and 5 bases from J, with 15 bases between. From germline, CDR1 is SGHVS and CDR2 FQNEAQ. Clones were sequenced by immunoSEQ multiplex PCR, and TCRdb holds only the in-frame ones, with some missing. The sample records around 16,000 clones, 65% to 85% being singletons. The clonotype was recovered from a human donor with non-small cell lung cancer. Sequenced sample: lung tumor tissue. V is TRBV7-8 and J is TRBJ1-4; D gene ambiguous. Here the CDR3 reads CASSGPTARNEKLFF. CDR3 DNA: TGTGCCAGCAGCGGGCCAACAGCAAGGAATGAAAAACTGTTTTTT.